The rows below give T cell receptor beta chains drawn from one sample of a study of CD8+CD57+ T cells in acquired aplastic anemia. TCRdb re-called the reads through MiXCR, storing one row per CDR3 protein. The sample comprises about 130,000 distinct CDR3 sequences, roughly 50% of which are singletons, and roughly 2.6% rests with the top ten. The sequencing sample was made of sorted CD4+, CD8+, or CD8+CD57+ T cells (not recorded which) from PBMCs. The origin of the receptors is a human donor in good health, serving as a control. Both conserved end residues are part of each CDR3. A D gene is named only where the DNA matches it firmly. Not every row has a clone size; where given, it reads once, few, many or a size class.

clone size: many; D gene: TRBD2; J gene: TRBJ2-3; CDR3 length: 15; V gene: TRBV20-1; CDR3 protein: CSALTSGGATDTQYF; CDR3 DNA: TGCAGTGCCCTTACTAGCGGGGGGGCCACAGATACGCAGTATTTT
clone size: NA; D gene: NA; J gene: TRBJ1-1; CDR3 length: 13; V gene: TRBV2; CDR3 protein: CASSEGHLTEAFF; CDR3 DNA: TGTGCCAGCAGTGAAGGACACCTCACTGAAGCTTTCTTT
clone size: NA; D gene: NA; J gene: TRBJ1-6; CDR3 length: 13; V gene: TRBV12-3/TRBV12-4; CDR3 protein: CASSSMNNSPLHF; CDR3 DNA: TGTGCCAGCAGCTCCATGAATAATTCACCCCTCCACTTT
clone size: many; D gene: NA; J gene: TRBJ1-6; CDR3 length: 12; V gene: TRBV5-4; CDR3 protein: CASSPLNSPLHF; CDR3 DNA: TGTGCCAGCAGCCCGCTAAATTCACCCCTCCACTTT
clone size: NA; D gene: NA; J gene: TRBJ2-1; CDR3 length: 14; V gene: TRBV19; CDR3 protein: CASSMSLAEDEQFF; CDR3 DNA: TGTGCCAGTAGTATGAGCCTAGCCGAGGATGAGCAGTTCTTC
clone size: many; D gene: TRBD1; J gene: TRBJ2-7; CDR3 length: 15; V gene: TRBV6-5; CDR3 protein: CASRFSTGITYEQYF; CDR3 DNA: TGTGCCAGCAGGTTCTCGACAGGGATCACCTACGAGCAGTACTTC
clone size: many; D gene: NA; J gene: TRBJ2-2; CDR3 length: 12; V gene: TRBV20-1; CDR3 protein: CSARTDTGELFF; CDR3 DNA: TGCAGTGCTAGGACGGACACCGGGGAGCTGTTTTTT
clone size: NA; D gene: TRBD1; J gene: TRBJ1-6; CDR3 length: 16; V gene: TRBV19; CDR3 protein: CASNLGQGSNNSPLHF; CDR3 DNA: TGTGCCAGTAACTTAGGACAGGGATCAAATAATTCACCCCTCCACTTT
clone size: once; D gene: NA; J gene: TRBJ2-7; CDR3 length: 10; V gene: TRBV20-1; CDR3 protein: CSARIYEQYF; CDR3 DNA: TGCAGTGCTAGAATCTACGAGCAGTACTTC
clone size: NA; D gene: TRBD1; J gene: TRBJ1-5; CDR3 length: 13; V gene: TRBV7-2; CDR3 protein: CANSRTGGQPQHF; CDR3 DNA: TGTGCCAACAGCCGGACAGGGGGCCAGCCCCAGCATTTT
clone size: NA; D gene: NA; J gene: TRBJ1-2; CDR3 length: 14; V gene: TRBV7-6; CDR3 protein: CASSVGSGAGGYTF; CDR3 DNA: TGTGCCAGCAGCGTAGGTTCGGGGGCAGGTGGCTACACCTTC
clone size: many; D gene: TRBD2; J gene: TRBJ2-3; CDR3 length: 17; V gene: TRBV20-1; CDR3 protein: CSARGEGLAGFTDTQYF; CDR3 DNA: TGCAGTGCTAGGGGAGAGGGGCTAGCGGGGTTCACAGATACGCAGTATTTT
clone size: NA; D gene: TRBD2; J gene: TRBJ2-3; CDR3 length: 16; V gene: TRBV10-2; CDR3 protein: CASTLTSGGGTDTQYF; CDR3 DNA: TGCGCCAGCACCTTAACCAGCGGGGGGGGCACAGATACGCAGTATTTT
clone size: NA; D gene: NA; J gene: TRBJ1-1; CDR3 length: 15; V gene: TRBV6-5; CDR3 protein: CASSYRDSSDTEAFF; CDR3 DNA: TGTGCCAGCAGTTACAGGGATTCGAGTGACACTGAAGCTTTCTTT
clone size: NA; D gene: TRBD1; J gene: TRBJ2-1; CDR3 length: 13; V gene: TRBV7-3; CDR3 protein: CASSTSTGNEQFF; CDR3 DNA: TGTGCCAGCAGCACCTCGACAGGGAATGAGCAGTTCTTC